A selection of T cell receptor beta chains follows, all from one sample in a study of OX40 agonist ivuxolimab in advanced cancers. Sequencing was performed with immunoSEQ multiplex PCR; in TCRdb, only in-frame clones are kept and a portion is missing. The repertoire has about 66,000 clones, 85% of them found once; the top ten carry less than 5%. Sequences were derived from CD4+ or CD8+ T cells sorted from blood, sampled in a trial of the OX40 agonist ivuxolimab. The source of these receptors is an adult with an advanced solid tumor such as melanoma, head and neck, liver or kidney cancer. The CDR3 runs from the conserved cysteine through the conserved F or W. Fields, in order: D gene, V gene, J gene, CDR3 length, clone size, CDR3 protein, CDR3 DNA. D genes are given only for firm matches. Clone size, where shown, is once, few, many, or a class for clones that have expanded.

.	TRBV29-1	TRBJ1-2	11	medium-sized	CSVYGEDGYTF	TGCAGCGTTTATGGTGAAGATGGCTACACCTTC
TRBD1	TRBV27	TRBJ1-6	14	.	CASRPGQGASPLHF	TGTGCCAGCAGGCCGGGACAGGGGGCCTCACCCCTCCACTTT
TRBD1	TRBV7-8	TRBJ1-2	15	.	CASSPRQGPYYGYTF	TGTGCCAGCAGCCCACGACAGGGGCCCTACTATGGCTACACCTTC
TRBD1	TRBV7-2	TRBJ2-7	15	.	CASSLLGTGAYEQYF	TGTGCCAGCAGCTTACTCGGGACAGGAGCTTACGAGCAGTACTTC
TRBD2	TRBV19	TRBJ2-7	15	once	CASSARLAGGVEQYF	TGTGCCAGTAGTGCAAGACTAGCGGGAGGCGTCGAGCAGTACTTC
.	TRBV6-1	TRBJ1-5	13	.	CASNIRSNQPQHF	TGTGCCAGCAACATACGTTCAAATCAGCCCCAGCATTTT
.	TRBV11-3	TRBJ2-3	12	.	CASGNRADTQYF	TGTGCCAGCGGTAACAGGGCAGATACGCAGTATTTT
TRBD2	TRBV4-1	TRBJ2-7	15	.	CASSQGLAGTYEQYF	TGCGCCAGCAGCCAGGGACTAGCGGGGACCTACGAGCAGTACTTC
.	TRBV21-1	TRBJ2-7	16	.	CASTSGQGSRSYEQYF	TGTGCCAGCACTAGTGGACAGGGGTCGCGGTCCTACGAGCAGTACTTC
.	TRBV30	TRBJ2-5	14	few	CAWNARGSQETQYF	TGTGCCTGGAACGCGCGAGGTAGCCAAGAGACCCAGTACTTC
TRBD1	TRBV10-3	TRBJ1-2	15	.	CAISDTPGQDYGYTF	TGTGCCATCAGTGATACACCCGGACAGGACTATGGCTACACCTTC
TRBD1	TRBV7-9	TRBJ2-3	15	.	CASSLTGALTDTQYF	TGTGCCAGCAGCTTGACAGGGGCCCTCACAGATACGCAGTATTTT
.	TRBV11-2	TRBJ1-4	17	.	CASSLDIRAGVLEKLFF	TGTGCCAGCAGCTTAGACATCAGGGCAGGGGTTTTGGAAAAACTGTTTTTT
TRBD1	TRBV7-9	TRBJ1-4	16	.	CASSLAGTGGYEKLFF	TGTGCCAGCAGCTTAGCCGGGACAGGGGGCTATGAAAAACTGTTTTTT
.	TRBV11-2	TRBJ2-5	15	.	CASSILIQAGETQYF	TGTGCCAGCAGCATACTCATCCAGGCGGGCGAGACCCAGTACTTC
.	TRBV9	TRBJ2-3	13	.	CASSADSTDTQYF	TGTGCCAGCAGCGCGGACAGCACAGATACGCAGTATTTT
TRBD1	TRBV5-1	TRBJ2-1	16	.	CASSLTGQGPYNEQFF	TGCGCCAGCAGCTTAACGGGACAGGGACCATACAATGAGCAGTTCTTC
TRBD1	TRBV2	TRBJ1-3	17	once	CASSERRAGGSGNTIYF	TGTGCCAGCAGTGAACGCAGGGCAGGGGGCTCTGGAAACACCATATATTTT
TRBD1	TRBV23-1	TRBJ1-4	17	.	CASTRRDREGMGEKLFF	TGCGCCAGCACACGCCGGGACAGGGAGGGGATGGGTGAAAAACTGTTTTTT
.	TRBV18	TRBJ2-7	13	.	CASSYQRFYEQYF	TGTGCCAGCTCCTACCAGCGGTTCTACGAGCAGTACTTC
.	TRBV6-5	TRBJ1-2	14	.	CASSLLRHTHGYTF	TGTGCCAGCAGTCTTTTAAGACACACTCATGGCTACACCTTC
TRBD1	TRBV7-3	TRBJ2-3	15	.	CASSPRTGRTDTQYF	TGTGCCAGCAGCCCAAGGACAGGGCGCACAGATACGCAGTATTTT
.	TRBV6-5	TRBJ2-7	11	.	CASRGRGEQYF	TGTGCCAGTAGGGGAAGAGGCGAGCAGTACTTC
.	TRBV28	TRBJ1-1	14	once	CASSSNPVNTEAFF	TGTGCCAGCAGTTCAAACCCAGTGAACACTGAAGCTTTCTTT
TRBD2	TRBV11-2	TRBJ2-3	16	.	CASTPGGPPRTDTQYF	TGTGCCAGCACTCCGGGGGGGCCCCCTCGGACAGATACGCAGTATTTT
.	TRBV5-8	TRBJ1-1	12	.	CASIGRATEAFF	TGTGCCAGCATAGGCAGGGCCACTGAAGCTTTCTTT
.	TRBV9	TRBJ1-2	15	.	CASSEGTGTNYGYTF	TGTGCCAGCAGCGAGGGTACAGGGACTAACTATGGCTACACCTTC
.	TRBV5-1	TRBJ2-1	15	.	CASSLSHPFYNEQFF	TGCGCCAGCAGCTTGTCACACCCGTTCTACAATGAGCAGTTCTTC
.	TRBV19	TRBJ2-5	17	.	CASRAGTGTSERETQYF	TGTGCCAGTAGGGCCGGGACAGGGACTAGCGAAAGAGAGACCCAGTACTTC
.	TRBV21-1	TRBJ1-1	15	.	CASSLAVGRNTEAFF	TGTGCCAGCAGTTTAGCGGTGGGCAGGAACACTGAAGCTTTCTTT
.	TRBV7-3	TRBJ2-2	14	.	CASSLTSNGGELFF	TGTGCCAGCAGCTTAACTAGTAATGGCGGGGAGCTGTTTTTT
TRBD2	TRBV14	TRBJ2-5	19	.	CASSPKGLAGALGGETQYF	TGTGCCAGCAGCCCAAAAGGACTAGCGGGAGCCCTCGGGGGAGAGACCCAGTACTTC
.	TRBV20-1	TRBJ1-1	11	.	CCLWENTEAFF	TGCTGTCTCTGGGAGAACACTGAAGCTTTCTTT
.	TRBV5-1	TRBJ2-1	13	once	CASSSDQRAEQFF	TGCGCCAGCAGCTCTGATCAGCGGGCAGAGCAGTTCTTC
TRBD1	TRBV6-6	TRBJ1-6	16	.	CASSSGQGGSFSPLHF	TGTGCCAGCAGTTCCGGACAGGGGGGAAGTTTTTCACCCCTCCACTTT
.	TRBV5-1	TRBJ2-7	18	.	CASSLRTALTGRSYEQYF	TGCGCCAGCAGCTTACGAACCGCCTTAACAGGGAGGTCCTACGAGCAGTACTTC
TRBD2	TRBV9	TRBJ2-5	16	.	CASSVGLAGGQETQYF	TGTGCCAGCAGCGTCGGACTAGCGGGAGGACAAGAGACCCAGTACTTC
TRBD1	TRBV19	TRBJ1-6	16	.	CASRAGQGLNNSPLHF	TGTGCCAGTAGAGCAGGACAGGGATTAAATAATTCACCCCTCCACTTT
.	TRBV28	TRBJ1-5	16	.	CASSYGWGSRFQPQHF	TGTGCCAGCAGTTACGGCTGGGGGTCACGCTTTCAGCCCCAGCATTTT
TRBD1	TRBV7-2	TRBJ1-5	15	.	CASSLEIRGQQPQHF	TGTGCCAGCAGCTTAGAGATAAGGGGGCAACAGCCCCAGCATTTT
TRBD1	TRBV30	TRBJ1-6	15	.	CAWSQGAQTNSPLHF	TGTGCCTGGTCCCAGGGGGCGCAGACTAATTCACCCCTCCACTTT
TRBD2	TRBV18	TRBJ2-1	19	.	CASSPRFSSGRAVGNEQFF	TGTGCCAGCTCACCACGGTTTTCTAGCGGGAGGGCCGTTGGCAATGAGCAGTTCTTC
.	TRBV10-3	TRBJ1-5	14	once	CAISDTGFGQPQHF	TGTGCCATCAGTGATACAGGGTTTGGACAGCCCCAGCATTTT
.	TRBV5-4	TRBJ2-5	12	.	CASSRDQETQYF	TGTGCCAGCAGCCGGGACCAAGAGACCCAGTACTTC
TRBD1	TRBV5-1	TRBJ2-2	14	medium-sized	CASSVGQEVGELFF	TGCGCCAGCAGCGTGGGACAGGAGGTCGGGGAGCTGTTTTTT
TRBD1	TRBV15	TRBJ1-2	15	.	CATNSAGGADYGYTF	TGTGCCACCAATTCGGCAGGGGGCGCCGACTATGGCTACACCTTC
TRBD1	TRBV6-6	TRBJ1-5	14	.	CASSTRQGDQPQHF	TGTGCCAGCAGCACGAGACAGGGTGATCAGCCCCAGCATTTT
.	TRBV7-2	TRBJ1-5	14	.	CASSLDRSNQPQHF	TGTGCCAGCAGCCTTGACAGGAGCAATCAGCCCCAGCATTTT
TRBD1	TRBV5-1	TRBJ2-5	16	.	CASSWRTGGAGETQYF	TGCGCCAGCAGCTGGCGGACAGGGGGCGCGGGAGAGACCCAGTACTTC
.	TRBV7-2	TRBJ1-1	11	.	CASSLATEAFF	TGTGCCAGCAGCTTAGCGACTGAAGCTTTCTTT
TRBD2	TRBV5-4	TRBJ2-3	14	few	CASSPGGATDTQYF	TGTGCCAGCAGCCCGGGGGGGGCGACAGATACGCAGTATTTT
.	TRBV7-9	TRBJ1-4	17	once	CASSSTSTLRGNEKLFF	TGTGCCAGCAGCTCCACCTCAACCCTAAGGGGGAATGAAAAACTGTTTTTT
.	TRBV15	TRBJ1-1	15	few	CATSRDLQGSTEAFF	TGTGCCACCAGCAGAGATCTCCAGGGAAGCACTGAAGCTTTCTTT
TRBD1	TRBV11-3	TRBJ2-3	17	.	CASSLVVGTGRTDTQYF	TGTGCCAGCAGCTTAGTGGTTGGGACAGGGAGAACAGATACGCAGTATTTT
.	TRBV18	TRBJ1-2	13	.	CASSPALDYGYTF	TGTGCCAGCTCACCGGCCTTGGACTATGGCTACACCTTC
TRBD1	TRBV9	TRBJ2-2	20	.	CASSVATGTGSRRNTGELFF	TGTGCCAGCAGCGTAGCCACCGGGACAGGATCTAGGAGAAACACCGGGGAGCTGTTTTTT
.	TRBV5-4	TRBJ2-3	15	.	CASSMIAGDADTQYF	TGTGCCAGCAGCATGATCGCCGGGGACGCAGATACGCAGTATTTT